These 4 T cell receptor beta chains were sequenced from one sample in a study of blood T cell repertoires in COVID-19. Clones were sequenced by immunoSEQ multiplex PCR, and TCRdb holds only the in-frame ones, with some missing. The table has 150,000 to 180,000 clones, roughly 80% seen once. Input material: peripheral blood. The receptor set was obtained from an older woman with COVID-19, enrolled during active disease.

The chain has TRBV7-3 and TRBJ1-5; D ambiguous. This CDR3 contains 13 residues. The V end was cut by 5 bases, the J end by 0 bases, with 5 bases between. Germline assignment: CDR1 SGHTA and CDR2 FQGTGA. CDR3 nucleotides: TGTGCCAGCAGCCTTAATAGCAATCAGCCCCAGCATTTT. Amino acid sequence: CASSLNSNQPQHF.

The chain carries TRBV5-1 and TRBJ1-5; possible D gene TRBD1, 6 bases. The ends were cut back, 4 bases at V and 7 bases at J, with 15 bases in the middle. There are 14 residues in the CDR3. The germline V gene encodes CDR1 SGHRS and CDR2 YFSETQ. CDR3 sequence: CASSPQGNGQPQHF. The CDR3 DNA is TGCGCCAGCAGCCCCCAGGGGAATGGGCAGCCCCAGCATTTT. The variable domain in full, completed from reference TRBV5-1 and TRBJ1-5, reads KAGVTQTPRYLIKTRGQQVTLSCSPISGHRSVSWYQQTPGQGLQFLFEYFSETQRNKGNFPGRFSGRQFSNSRSEMNVSTLELGDSALYLCASSPQGNGQPQHFGDGTRLSIL.

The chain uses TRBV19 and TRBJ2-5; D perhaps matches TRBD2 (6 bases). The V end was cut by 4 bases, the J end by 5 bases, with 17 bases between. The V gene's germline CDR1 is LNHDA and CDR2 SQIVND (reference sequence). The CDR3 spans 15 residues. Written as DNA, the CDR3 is TGTGCCAGTAGTACCCGGGCCCGACTAGGGGAGACCCAGTACTTC. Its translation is CASSTRARLGETQYF. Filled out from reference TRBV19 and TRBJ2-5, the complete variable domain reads DGGITQSPKYLFRKEGQNVTLSCEQNLNHDAMYWYRQDPGQGLRLIYYSQIVNDFQKGDIAEGYSVSREKKESFPLTVTSAQKNPTAFYLCASSTRARLGETQYFGPGTRLLVL.

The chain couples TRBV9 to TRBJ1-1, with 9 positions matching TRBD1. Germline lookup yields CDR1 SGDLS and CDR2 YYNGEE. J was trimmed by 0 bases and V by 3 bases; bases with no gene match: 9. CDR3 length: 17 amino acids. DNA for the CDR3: TGTGCCAGCAGCGGACGGACAGGGGCCCTGCTGAACACTGAAGCTTTCTTT. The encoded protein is CASSGRTGALLNTEAFF.